These 18 T cell receptor beta chains were sequenced from one sample in a study of blood T cells in healthy people across ages. Through a sample-barcoded 5' primer and a J-beta primer mix, a second PCR was run for roughly 6 to 11 cycles. TCRdb reanalysed the 5' RACE reads using MiXCR and keeps one entry per CDR3 protein. This table has 500,000 to 600,000 distinct CDR3 sequences, roughly a quarter appearing once. Sequenced: blood. The source of these receptors is a woman in her 70s in good health.

In this sample, this clonotype turned up a few times. The chain recombines TRBV6-5 with TRBJ2-1; TRBD1 matches at 7 bases. Germline CDR1 and CDR2: MNHEY and SVGAGI. Germline trimming cut 6 bases from V and 3 bases from J; bases unmatched to any gene: 8. CDR3 length: 15 amino acids. CDR3 bases: TGTGCCAGCAGCAAAGACAGGGCTAACTACAATGAGCAGTTCTTC. This codes for CASSKDRANYNEQFF.

The rearrangement links TRBV6-5 to TRBJ1-2; 11 nucleotides line up with TRBD1. The J segment lost 7 bases and the V segment lost 3 bases, leaving 16 bases of the junction unmatched. The CDR3 covers 18 residues. Germline CDR1 MNHEY, CDR2 SVGAGI. The CDR3 reads CASSYTPGQGALIVGYTF. CDR3 DNA: TGTGCCAGCAGTTATACCCCCGGACAGGGGGCGTTGATAGTTGGCTACACCTTC.

The J gene is TRBJ1-2, the V gene TRBV5-1, with 8 bases identical to TRBD1. CDR3 size: 13 residues. CDR1 is SGHRS and CDR2 is YFSETQ in the germline V gene. The trim removed 3 bases at V and 7 bases at J, leaving 5 bases unmatched. The CDR3 here is CASSWTGFSGYTF. DNA of the CDR3: TGCGCCAGCAGCTGGACAGGGTTTAGTGGCTACACCTTC.

This clonotype was detected only a few times. The CDR3 bases are TGCAGCGTTGTGGACAGACGAACAGATACGCAGTATTTT. Its protein product is CSVVDRRTDTQYF. The rearrangement joins TRBV29-1 to TRBJ2-3, with TRBD1 as a possible D gene (6 bases). Trimming stripped 4 bases from V and 3 bases from J, with 11 bases between. This CDR3 comprises 13 residues. Germline-derived CDR1 and CDR2 are SQVTM and ANQGSEA.

Points on this clonotype: Its ends do not fully match the called genes, so a read error is possible. The chain recombines TRBV27 with TRBJ2-1; TRBD1 is a possible D gene (7 bases). Germline CDR1 MNHEY, CDR2 SMNVEV (reference sequence). CDR3 length: 13 residues. The CDR3: CACSSQGGNEQFF. For the CDR3, the DNA is TGTGCCTGCAGTTCGCAGGGGGGCAATGAGCAGTTCTTC.

This clonotype was counted between two and nine times. J is TRBJ2-5 and V is TRBV7-9; D gene uncertain. The ends were cut back, 5 bases at V and 6 bases at J, with 13 bases in the middle. The CDR3 has 13 amino acids. Germline CDR1 SEHNR, CDR2 FQNEAQ (reference sequence). This CDR3 reads CASSGAGRKTQYF. CDR3 in DNA: TGTGCCAGCAGCGGAGCCGGTAGAAAGACCCAGTACTTC.

V gene TRBV7-8 combines with J gene TRBJ2-5, with TRBD2 matching 9 bases. Germline V gene sequence: CDR1 SGHVS, CDR2 FQNEAQ. Unmatched junction bases numbered 10, after V lost 5 bases and J lost 6 bases. The CDR3 is 15 amino acids. CDR3 nucleotide sequence: TGTGCCAGCAGCCTCCACGGGACTAGCTCAAAGACCCAGTACTTC. Its protein product is CASSLHGTSSKTQYF.

The chain couples TRBV2 to TRBJ2-1, with unresolved D. CDR3 length: 15 amino acids. V gave up 5 bases and J gave up 5 bases, with 16 bases separating them. Germline loops: CDR1 SNHLY, CDR2 FYNNEI. The CDR3, as DNA: TGTGCCAGCAGTTCAACGTGGGGAACTGACAATGAGCAGTTCTTC. This translates into CASSSTWGTDNEQFF.

This clonotype appeared a few times. The gene calls are TRBV7-2 and TRBJ2-1, with TRBD1 as a possible D gene (6 bases). CDR1 is SGHTA, CDR2 FQGNSA, per germline. Trimming cost V 1 base and J 9 bases, with 10 bases left between them. This CDR3 contains 13 residues. The CDR3 region has the DNA TGTGCCAGCAGCTTAGTACAGGGTTCTGAGCAGTTCTTC. This encodes CASSLVQGSEQFF.

The V and J genes are TRBV6-6 and TRBJ1-2; no definite D call. Germline CDR1 MNHNY, CDR2 SVGAGI (reference sequence). The CDR3 length is 17 residues. The V end was cut by 5 bases, the J end by 4 bases, with 23 bases between. The CDR3 sequence is CASSQTGGVPYFYGYTF. CDR3 in DNA: TGTGCCAGCAGTCAAACGGGCGGCGTGCCGTACTTCTATGGCTACACCTTC.

J is TRBJ2-3 and V is TRBV29-1; maybe TRBD1 (5 bases). V lost 4 bases and J 0 bases, leaving 11 bases between the germline ends. Per the germline V gene, CDR1 is SQVTM and CDR2 is ANQGSEA. The CDR3 runs 14 residues. The CDR3 region has the DNA TGCAGCGTTGCAAAAGGACATAGCACAGATACGCAGTATTTT. Translating it yields CSVAKGHSTDTQYF.

This clonotype has a handful of counts. The chain recombines TRBV28 with TRBJ1-2; D ambiguous. The V end lost 1 base, the J end lost 0 bases, and 6 bases lay between the germline ends. The CDR3 runs 14 residues. CDR1 and CDR2 from the germline V gene are MDHEN and SYDVKM. DNA for the CDR3: TGTGCCAGCAGTTTATCACCAGCTAACTATGGCTACACCTTC. It codes for CASSLSPANYGYTF.

The rearrangement uses TRBV6-2 or TRBV6-3 and TRBJ2-5, with TRBD2 matching over 13 bases. This CDR3 has 16 residues. V trimming: 2 bases; J trimming: 3 bases; junction bases outside the gene matches: 3. Germline-derived CDR1 and CDR2 are MNHEY and SVGEGT. CDR3 in DNA: TGTGCCAGCAGTTACAAAGGGACTAGCGGGGAAGAGACCCAGTACTTC. The encoded protein is CASSYKGTSGEETQYF.

CDR3 residues: CASSQGVVQQEKLFF. The CDR3 DNA sequence: TGTGCCAGCAGCCAAGGAGTGGTTCAGCAGGAAAAACTGTTTTTT. The chain employs TRBV4-2 and TRBJ1-4, with D hard to call. V lost 1 base, J lost 8 bases, and 14 bases lay in between. The CDR3 contains 15 residues. The germline CDR1 and CDR2 sequences are LGHNA and YNFKEQ.

The chain is built from TRBV13 and TRBJ1-3; tentatively, D is TRBD1 (6 bases). This CDR3 has 14 residues. Germline V gene data show CDR1 as PRHDT and CDR2 as FYEKMQ (reference sequence). Trimming took off 5 bases at V and 5 bases at J, with 13 bases between the two ends. The CDR3 nucleotides are TGTGCCAGCAGCCGAAAGGACAGCCGAAACACCATATATTTT. This sequence encodes CASSRKDSRNTIYF. Full variable domain (outside the CDR3, taken from reference TRBV13 and TRBJ1-3): AAGVIQSPRHLIKEKRETATLKCYPIPRHDTVYWYQQGPGQDPQFLISFYEKMQSDKGSIPDRFSAQQFSDYHSELNMSSLELGDSALYFCASSRKDSRNTIYFGEGSWLTVV.

This chain uses TRBV15 with TRBJ2-7; 9 nucleotides agree with TRBD1. With 1 base clipped from V and 4 bases from J, the junction kept 8 bases outside the gene matches. The CDR3 totals 16 residues. From germline, CDR1 is LNHNV and CDR2 YYDKDF (reference sequence). The CDR3 sequence: CATSRALTGGRYEQYF. The CDR3 coding sequence is TGTGCCACCAGCAGAGCTTTGACAGGGGGAAGGTACGAGCAGTACTTC.

The table lists this clonotype with a few counts. The V and J genes are TRBV7-6 and TRBJ1-2; D uncertain. V was trimmed by 4 bases and J by 13 bases, leaving 16 bases between them. This CDR3 spans 12 amino acids. Germline lookup yields CDR1 SGHVS and CDR2 FNYEAQ. Here the CDR3 reads CASSSREISVTF. The DNA of the CDR3 is TGTGCCAGCAGCTCTCGGGAGATTTCAGTCACCTTC.

This clonotype was seen at least ten times. The rearrangement links TRBV11-1 to TRBJ2-2; D is possibly TRBD1 or TRBD2 (6 bases each). From germline, CDR1 is SGHAT and CDR2 FQDESV (reference sequence). The ends were cut back, 5 bases at V and 9 bases at J, with 16 bases in the middle. This CDR3 is built from 14 residues. The CDR3 region is CASSPQGGRRELFF. CDR3 DNA sequence: TGTGCCAGCAGCCCCCAAGGGGGGCGGAGGGAGCTGTTTTTT.